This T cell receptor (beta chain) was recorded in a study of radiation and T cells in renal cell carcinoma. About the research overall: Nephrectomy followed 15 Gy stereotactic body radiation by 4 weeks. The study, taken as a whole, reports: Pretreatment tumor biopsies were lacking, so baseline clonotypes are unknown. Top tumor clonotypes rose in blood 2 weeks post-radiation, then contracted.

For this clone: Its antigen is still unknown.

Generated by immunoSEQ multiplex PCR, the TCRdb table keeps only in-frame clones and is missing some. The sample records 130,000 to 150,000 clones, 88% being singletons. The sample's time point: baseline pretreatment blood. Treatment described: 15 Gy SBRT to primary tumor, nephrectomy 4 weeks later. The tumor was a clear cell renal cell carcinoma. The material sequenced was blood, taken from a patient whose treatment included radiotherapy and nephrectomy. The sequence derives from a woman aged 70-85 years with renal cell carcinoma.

The CDR3 nucleotides are TGTGCCAGCAGGGATAGGTCGGGGAACTATGGCTACACCTTC. Encoded protein: CASRDRSGNYGYTF. The rearrangement joins TRBV5-4 to TRBJ1-2; D gene uncertain. The CDR3 loop spans 14 amino acids. The germline CDR1 and CDR2 sequences are SGHNT and YYREEE (reference sequence). V dropped 5 bases and J dropped 2 bases, with 13 bases sitting between them.